Described below is a single TCR beta chain sequence and its context. In the authors' methods: Quantification of nucleated cells was approximated via reference gene primer amplification. Only in-frame clones appear in the TCRdb table, and some are missing; sequencing was by immunoSEQ multiplex PCR. Clonal size and the V and J genes are those of that table, whereas D and trimming came from the DNA. The sample consists of roughly 9,000 clones, about 87% of them appearing once. The V gene end was trimmed by 3 bases and the J gene end by 2 bases; junction bases not matched to a gene: 9. The length of the CDR3 is 15 residues. Germline-derived CDR1 and CDR2 are DFQATT and SNEGSKA (reference sequence). The sample originates from a study of blood T cell repertoires in COVID-19. Study in general: Samples of COVID-19 (acute and convalescent) were obtained from the United States, Italy and Spain. PBMCs, B-cell-depleted T cells, or T cells were the source of the cDNA or gDNA that made up the material.

The sequence was obtained from a human donor in a cohort sampled during active COVID-19. The sequenced sample was peripheral blood. The chain is built from TRBV20-1 and TRBJ2-5; TRBD1 aligns across 7 bases. The chain's CDR3 is CSASPGQTYQETQYF. The CDR3 bases are TGCAGTGCTAGTCCGGGACAGACTTATCAAGAGACCCAGTACTTC.